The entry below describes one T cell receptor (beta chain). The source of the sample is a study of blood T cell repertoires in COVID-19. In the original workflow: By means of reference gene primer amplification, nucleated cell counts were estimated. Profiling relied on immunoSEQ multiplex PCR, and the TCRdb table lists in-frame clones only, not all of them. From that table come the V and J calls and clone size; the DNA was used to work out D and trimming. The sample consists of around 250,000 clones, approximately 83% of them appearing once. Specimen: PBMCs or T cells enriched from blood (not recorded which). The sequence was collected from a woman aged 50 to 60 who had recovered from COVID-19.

CDR3 nucleotide sequence: TGTGCCAGCCGAGCGGTCAACTACAATGAGCAGTTCTTC. Encoded protein: CASRAVNYNEQFF. The J gene is TRBJ2-1, the V gene TRBV27, with D perhaps matching TRBD2 (5 bases). Trimming stripped 8 bases from V and 3 bases from J, with 11 bases between. Germline V gene sequence: CDR1 MNHEY, CDR2 SMNVEV (reference sequence). The CDR3 runs to 13 residues.